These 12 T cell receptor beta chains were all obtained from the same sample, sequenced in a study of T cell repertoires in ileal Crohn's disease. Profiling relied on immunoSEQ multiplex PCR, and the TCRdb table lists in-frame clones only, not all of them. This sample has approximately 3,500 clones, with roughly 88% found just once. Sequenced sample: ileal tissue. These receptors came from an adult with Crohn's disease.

CDR3 nucleotides: TGTGCCAGCAGCGTCGCTTGGGGGCCTCCGGAGACCCAGTACTTC. It yields the protein CASSVAWGPPETQYF. V and J are TRBV9 and TRBJ2-5; weak D call: TRBD1 (6 bases). V lost 2 bases and J lost 5, with 16 bases in between. The CDR3 is 15 residues long. CDR1 SGDLS and CDR2 YYNGEE come from the germline V gene.

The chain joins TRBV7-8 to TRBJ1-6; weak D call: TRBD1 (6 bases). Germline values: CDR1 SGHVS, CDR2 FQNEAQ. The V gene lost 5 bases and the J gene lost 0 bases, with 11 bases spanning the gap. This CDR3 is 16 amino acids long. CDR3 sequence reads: CASSRDRSSYNSPLHF. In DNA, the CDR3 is TGTGCCAGCAGCCGAGACAGGAGCTCCTATAATTCACCCCTCCACTTT. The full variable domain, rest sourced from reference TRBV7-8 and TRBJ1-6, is GAGVSQSPRYKVAKRGQDVALRCDPISGHVSLFWYQQALGQGPEFLTYFQNEAQLDKSGLPSDRFFAERPEGSVSTLKIQRTQQEDSAVYLCASSRDRSSYNSPLHFGNGTRLTVT.

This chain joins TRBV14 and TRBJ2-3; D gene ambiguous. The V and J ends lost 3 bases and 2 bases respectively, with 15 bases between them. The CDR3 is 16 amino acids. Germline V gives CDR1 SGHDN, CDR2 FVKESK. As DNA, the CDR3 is TGTGCCAGCAGCCAGGTAACAGCCTGGGCCACAGATACGCAGTATTTT. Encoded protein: CASSQVTAWATDTQYF.

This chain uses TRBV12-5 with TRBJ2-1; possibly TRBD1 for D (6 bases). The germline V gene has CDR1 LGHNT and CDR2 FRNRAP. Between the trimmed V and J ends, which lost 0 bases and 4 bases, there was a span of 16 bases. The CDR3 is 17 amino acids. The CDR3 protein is CASGLVQGFGLYNEQFF. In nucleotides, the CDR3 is TGTGCTAGTGGTTTGGTACAGGGTTTTGGGCTTTACAATGAGCAGTTCTTC.

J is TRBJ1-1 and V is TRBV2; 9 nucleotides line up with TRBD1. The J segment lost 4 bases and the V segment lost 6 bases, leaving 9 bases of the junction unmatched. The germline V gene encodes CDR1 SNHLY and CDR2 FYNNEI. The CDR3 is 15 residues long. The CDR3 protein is CASSAEQGAGTEAFF. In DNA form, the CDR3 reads TGTGCCAGCAGCGCTGAACAGGGGGCGGGCACTGAAGCTTTCTTT.

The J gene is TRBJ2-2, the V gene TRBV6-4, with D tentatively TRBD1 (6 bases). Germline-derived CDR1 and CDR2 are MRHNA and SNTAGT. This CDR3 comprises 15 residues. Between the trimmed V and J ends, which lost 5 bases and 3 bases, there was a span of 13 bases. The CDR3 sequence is CASSPTGRDTGELFF. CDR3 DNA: TGTGCCAGCAGTCCGACAGGACGGGACACCGGGGAGCTGTTTTTT.

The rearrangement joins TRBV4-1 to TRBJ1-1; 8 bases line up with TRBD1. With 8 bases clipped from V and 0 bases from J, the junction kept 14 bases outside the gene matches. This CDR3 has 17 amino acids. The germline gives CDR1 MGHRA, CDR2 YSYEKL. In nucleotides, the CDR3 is TGCGCCAGCTGTTGTCCCTGGGGACAGGTTATGAACACTGAAGCTTTCTTT. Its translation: CASCCPWGQVMNTEAFF.

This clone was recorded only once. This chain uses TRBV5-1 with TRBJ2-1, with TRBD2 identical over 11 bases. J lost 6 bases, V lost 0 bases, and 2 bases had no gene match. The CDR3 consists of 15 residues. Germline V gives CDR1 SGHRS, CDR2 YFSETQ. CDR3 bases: TGCGCCAGCAGCTTGGGACTAGCGGGACTCAATGAGCAGTTCTTC. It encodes CASSLGLAGLNEQFF.

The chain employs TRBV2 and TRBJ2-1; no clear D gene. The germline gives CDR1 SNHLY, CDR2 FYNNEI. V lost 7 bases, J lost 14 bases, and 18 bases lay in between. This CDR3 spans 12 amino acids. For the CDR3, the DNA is TGTGCCAGCACTACTCCCCCCACGGTGGAGTTCTTC. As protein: CASTTPPTVEFF.

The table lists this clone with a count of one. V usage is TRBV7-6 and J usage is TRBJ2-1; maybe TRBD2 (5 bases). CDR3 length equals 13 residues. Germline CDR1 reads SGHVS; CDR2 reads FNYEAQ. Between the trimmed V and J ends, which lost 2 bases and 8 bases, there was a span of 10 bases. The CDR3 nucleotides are TGTGCCAGCAGCTTAAAAGGGAGCTATGAGCAGTTCTTC. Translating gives CASSLKGSYEQFF.

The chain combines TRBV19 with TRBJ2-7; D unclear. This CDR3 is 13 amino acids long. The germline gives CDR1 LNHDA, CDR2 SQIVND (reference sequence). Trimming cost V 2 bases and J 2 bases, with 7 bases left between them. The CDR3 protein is CASSIRIAYEQYF. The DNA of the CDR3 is TGTGCCAGTAGTATAAGGATCGCCTACGAGCAGTACTTC.

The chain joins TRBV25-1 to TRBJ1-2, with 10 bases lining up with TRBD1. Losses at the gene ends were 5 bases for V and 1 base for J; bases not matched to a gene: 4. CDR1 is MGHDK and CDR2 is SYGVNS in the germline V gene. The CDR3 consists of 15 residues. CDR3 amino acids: CASSLTGGRNYGYTF. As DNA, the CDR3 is TGTGCCAGCAGTTTGACAGGGGGCCGTAACTATGGCTACACCTTC.